These 25 T cell receptor beta chains were sequenced from one sample in a study of CD8 T cells in Susac syndrome. RNA amounts of 0.5 to 1 ug underwent reverse transcription with random hexamers. TCRdb passed the immunoSEQ multiplex PCR reads through MiXCR, listing each CDR3 protein once. Of some 110,000 distinct CDR3 sequences listed, about 92% are singletons. Input material: CD4+ T cells from PBMCs. These receptors were taken from a human donor with multiple sclerosis.

The V gene is TRBV9, the J gene TRBJ2-5, with TRBD1 as a possible D gene (6 bases). The V and J ends lost 3 bases and 5 bases respectively, with 17 bases between them. CDR1 and CDR2 from the germline V gene are SGDLS and YYNGEE. The length of the CDR3 is 15 residues. CDR3 loop: CASSANTGRWETQYF. CDR3 DNA sequence: TGTGCCAGCAGCGCCAATACAGGGAGATGGGAGACCCAGTACTTC.

This chain links TRBV3-1 with TRBJ2-7; D gene ambiguous. Trimming took 1 base from V and 6 from J, leaving 10 bases between them. Germline V gene data show CDR1 as LGHDT and CDR2 as YNNKEL (reference sequence). The CDR3 loop spans 13 amino acids. This CDR3 is CASSQGLPVEQYF. CDR3 nucleotides: TGTGCCAGCAGCCAAGGTCTACCGGTCGAGCAGTACTTC.

This chain connects TRBV5-1 to TRBJ1-1; D ambiguous. This CDR3 spans 12 amino acids. Trimming removed 0 bases from V and 7 bases from J, with 7 bases in between. The germline V gene encodes CDR1 SGHRS and CDR2 YFSETQ. CDR3 DNA sequence: TGCGCCAGCAGCTTGGACAGACTTGAAGCTTTCTTT. This translates into CASSLDRLEAFF.

The chain combines TRBV5-6 with TRBJ1-1; D ambiguous. Trimming cost V 0 bases and J 4 bases, with 7 bases left between them. Germline lookup yields CDR1 SGHDT and CDR2 YYEEEE. The CDR3 covers 13 residues. CDR3 loop: CASSLVRGTEAFF. CDR3 sequence (DNA): TGTGCCAGCAGCTTGGTTCGGGGCACTGAAGCTTTCTTT.

The chain uses TRBV15 and TRBJ2-5; 9 bases align to TRBD2. V lost 0 bases to trimming and J lost 8 bases; unmatched junction nucleotides: 10. The CDR3 is 16 amino acids. Per germline, CDR1 LNHNV and CDR2 YYDKDF (reference sequence). CDR3: CATSRDEGSGGGTQYF. The CDR3 region has the DNA TGTGCCACCAGCAGAGATGAGGGTAGCGGGGGTGGTACCCAGTACTTC.

The table lists this clonotype with a count of one. The chain carries TRBV30 and TRBJ1-2; no firm D call. CDR1 GTSNPN and CDR2 SVGIG come from the germline V gene (reference sequence). Between the trimmed V and J ends, which lost 0 bases and 6 bases, there was a span of 8 bases. This CDR3 contains 12 residues. The CDR3 sequence is CAWSVGRNGYTF. In DNA form, the CDR3 reads TGTGCCTGGAGTGTTGGAAGGAATGGCTACACCTTC.

The J gene is TRBJ1-2, the V gene TRBV7-2; 8 bases are a match to TRBD1. Germline CDR1 is SGHTA and CDR2 is FQGNSA. V gave up 5 bases and J gave up 2 bases; unmatched junction bases: 1. The CDR3 is 13 residues long. The CDR3 DNA reads as TGTGCCAGCAGCGACAGGGGAAACTATGGCTACACCTTC. Protein product: CASSDRGNYGYTF.

The chain combines TRBV7-2 with TRBJ2-5; D is unresolved. CDR1 and CDR2 from the germline V gene are SGHTA and FQGNSA. CDR3 size: 14 residues. V lost 0 bases, J lost 5 bases, and 10 bases lay in between. CDR3 residues: CASSLAPAGETQYF. The CDR3 DNA reads as TGTGCCAGCAGCTTAGCGCCGGCCGGGGAGACCCAGTACTTC.

This chain uses TRBV12-3 or TRBV12-4 with TRBJ2-5; TRBD2 matches at 7 bases. The junction had 4 bases not matched to a gene; V was cut back by 3 bases and J by 0 bases. This CDR3 is 15 amino acids long. This CDR3 reads CASSFGGGDQETQYF. As DNA, the CDR3 is TGTGCCAGCAGTTTCGGGGGAGGGGACCAAGAGACCCAGTACTTC.

This rearrangement joins TRBV11-2 to TRBJ2-5, with TRBD2 identical over 13 bases. The CDR3 sequence is 15 residues long. Germline V gene sequence: CDR1 SGHAT, CDR2 FQNNGV. J gave up 2 bases and V 4 bases, and 1 base lay outside the gene matches. This CDR3 is CASSWTSGGQETQYF. CDR3 nucleotides: TGTGCCAGCAGCTGGACTAGCGGGGGACAAGAGACCCAGTACTTC.

The V gene is TRBV7-9, the J gene TRBJ1-1; unclear D gene. The CDR3 sequence is 14 residues long. Looked up from germline, CDR1 is SEHNR and CDR2 is FQNEAQ (reference sequence). V was pared by 6 bases and J by 1 base, with 12 bases between. The CDR3 loop reads CASSGGRRNTEAFF. In DNA form, the CDR3 reads TGTGCCAGCAGTGGAGGACGGAGGAACACTGAAGCTTTCTTT.

CDR3 protein: CASSVGLAGNLYEQYF. In DNA, the CDR3 is TGTGCCAGCAGCGTGGGACTAGCGGGAAACCTCTACGAGCAGTACTTC. The gene calls are TRBV9 and TRBJ2-7, with 13 bases fitting TRBD2. V lost 2 bases and J lost 3; bases outside the gene matches: 5. The CDR3 length is 16 residues. From germline, CDR1 is SGDLS and CDR2 YYNGEE.

The chain links TRBV12-3 or TRBV12-4 to TRBJ2-3, with no clear D. The CDR3 runs to 13 residues. V was shortened by 1 base and J by 8 bases, with 10 bases between the two germline ends. In nucleotides, the CDR3 is TGTGCCAGCAGTTTAGACTCCCCGGGTACGCAGTATTTT. It is translated as CASSLDSPGTQYF.

The chain recombines TRBV2 with TRBJ2-3; unclear D gene. Trimming pared 1 base from V and 5 bases from J, leaving 4 bases between. CDR1 and CDR2 (germline): SNHLY, FYNNEI. This CDR3 is built from 12 residues. The CDR3 spells CASSEGLDTQYF. Here the CDR3 DNA reads TGTGCCAGCAGTGAAGGTTTAGATACGCAGTATTTT.

CDR3 sequence (DNA): TGTGCCAGCAGCTTAGGGGGTCCCCAGGTGACTTTCTTT. Its protein product is CASSLGGPQVTFF. The chain recombines TRBV7-2 with TRBJ1-1; D call uncertain. V was pared by 1 base and J by 12 bases, with 15 bases between. CDR3 length equals 13 residues. The germline CDR1 and CDR2 sequences are SGHTA and FQGNSA. The full variable domain, completed using reference TRBV7-2 and TRBJ1-1, is GAGVSQSPSNKVTEKGKDVELRCDPISGHTALYWYRQSLGQGLEFLIYFQGNSAPDKSGLPSDRFSAERTGGSVSTLTIQRTQQEDSAVYLCASSLGGPQVTFFGQGTRLTVV.

The V and J genes are TRBV2 and TRBJ2-2; no firm D call. V was trimmed by 6 bases and J by 3 bases, leaving 8 bases between them. Germline CDR1 is SNHLY and CDR2 is FYNNEI. The CDR3 length is 13 residues. CDR3 sequence: CASRRRDTGELFF. For the CDR3, the DNA is TGTGCCAGCAGGAGAAGGGACACCGGGGAGCTGTTTTTT.

The chain couples TRBV14 to TRBJ2-5; the D is unclear. V was clipped by 1 base and J by 5 bases, with 11 bases between them. The germline gives CDR1 SGHDN, CDR2 FVKESK. CDR3 length: 14 amino acids. CDR3 protein: CASSQGGRRETQYF. CDR3 nucleotide sequence: TGTGCCAGCAGCCAAGGGGGTCGAAGGGAGACCCAGTACTTC. Full variable domain (remainder filled in from reference TRBV14 and TRBJ2-5): EAGVTQFPSHSVIEKGQTVTLRCDPISGHDNLYWYRRVMGKEIKFLLHFVKESKQDESGMPNNRFLAERTGGTYSTLKVQPAELEDSGVYFCASSQGGRRETQYFGPGTRLLVL.

The rearrangement joins TRBV12-5 to TRBJ1-1, with 7 bases matching TRBD1. There are 13 residues in the CDR3. Germline CDR1 and CDR2: LGHNT and FRNRAP. V gave up 5 bases and J gave up 6 bases; unmatched junction bases: 6. CDR3 protein: CASGIDRVAEAFF. The DNA for the CDR3 is TGTGCTAGTGGTATTGACAGGGTGGCTGAAGCTTTCTTT. Complete variable domain (other parts from reference TRBV12-5 and TRBJ1-1): DARVTQTPRHKVTEMGQEVTMRCQPILGHNTVFWYRQTMMQGLELLAYFRNRAPLDDSGMPKDRFSAEMPDATLATLKIQPSEPRDSAVYFCASGIDRVAEAFFGQGTRLTVV.

The J gene is TRBJ1-4, the V gene TRBV20-1; weak D call: TRBD1 (6 bases). The V end lost 4 bases, the J end lost 6 bases, and 15 bases lay between the germline ends. Germline V CDR1 and CDR2: DFQATT, SNEGSKA (reference sequence). The CDR3 is made up of 14 amino acids. CDR3 amino acids: CSATGGAPHEKLFF. For the CDR3, the DNA is TGCAGTGCTACGGGGGGCGCACCGCATGAAAAACTGTTTTTT.

The V and J genes are TRBV29-1 and TRBJ1-1; weak D call: TRBD1 (5 bases). Germline lookup yields CDR1 SQVTM and CDR2 ANQGSEA. The CDR3 sequence is 11 residues long. The V and J ends lost 7 bases and 6 bases respectively, with 12 bases between them. CDR3 in amino acids: CSGGGTPEAFF. The CDR3 DNA follows: TGCAGCGGGGGGGGAACACCTGAAGCTTTCTTT.

The rearrangement links TRBV18 to TRBJ2-7; 7 bases are a match to TRBD1. Trimming at V came to 6 bases and at J to 7 bases, leaving 12 bases not matched to a gene. Germline V CDR1 and CDR2: KGHSH, LQKENI. This CDR3 has 14 residues. The CDR3 nucleotides read TGTGCCAGCTCGCGTGGGACAGCAGGGGTAGAGCAGTACTTC. This gives the protein CASSRGTAGVEQYF.

This clonotype occurred a few times. The chain carries TRBV28 and TRBJ2-7; the match to TRBD1 covers 7 bases. This CDR3 has 12 residues. Germline V gene lookup returns CDR1 MDHEN and CDR2 SYDVKM. The junction had 5 bases not matched to a gene; V was cut back by 6 bases and J by 6 bases. The CDR3 reads CASSLQGSEQYF. CDR3 nucleotides: TGTGCCAGCAGCCTACAGGGGTCCGAGCAGTACTTC.

The rearrangement joins TRBV28 to TRBJ2-5, with D perhaps matching TRBD2 (5 bases). This CDR3 contains 11 residues. With 9 bases removed from V and 9 bases from J, the gap between germline ends came to 14 bases. Germline CDR1 reads MDHEN; CDR2 reads SYDVKM. The CDR3 spells CASRRVGAQYF. The CDR3 region has the DNA TGTGCCAGTCGACGAGTCGGGGCCCAGTACTTC.

The V and J genes are TRBV30 and TRBJ1-2; maybe TRBD1 (5 bases). The CDR3 length is 17 residues. V was shortened by 0 bases and J by 1 base, with 18 bases between the two germline ends. Germline CDR1 reads GTSNPN; CDR2 reads SVGIG (reference sequence). The CDR3 protein is CAWSVTGGRLINYGYTF. The CDR3 coding sequence is TGTGCCTGGAGTGTAACCGGGGGAAGGTTGATTAACTATGGCTACACCTTC.

The V call is TRBV7-9, the J call TRBJ1-2, with TRBD1 as a possible D gene (5 bases). The CDR3 length is 15 residues. Germline assignment: CDR1 SEHNR and CDR2 FQNEAQ (reference sequence). Deletions cut 4 bases from V and 8 bases from J, with 20 bases between. As DNA, the CDR3 is TGTGCCAGCAGCTCCACACAGGCGCAGCTGGAGGGCTACACCTTC. Protein sequence: CASSSTQAQLEGYTF.